This T cell receptor beta chain appears in the sequencing data of a study of blood T cell repertoires in COVID-19. Overall study: The analysed material was cDNA or gDNA that came from T cells, B-cell-depleted T cells, or PBMCs.

The authors' processing: How many nucleated cells were present was estimated from reference gene primer amplification. Generated by immunoSEQ multiplex PCR, the TCRdb table keeps only in-frame clones and is missing some. The V and J calls and clone size were taken over from that table, and D and trimming were inferred from the DNA. The data show about 110,000 clones, around nine tenths seen once. In regard to this clone: Relative to the germline gene, one junction end is altered; a read error may explain this.

This CDR3 contains 15 residues. Germline V gene data show CDR1 as SSHAT and CDR2 as FNYEAQ (reference sequence). Sequenced material: peripheral blood. This TCR came from a human donor in a cohort sampled during active COVID-19. The V call is TRBV7-7, the J call TRBJ2-5; 9 bases agree with TRBD2. The CDR3 here is CASSLQAGGVETQYF. The DNA for the CDR3 is TGTGCTAGCAGCCTTCAAGCGGGAGGAGTAGAGACCCAGTACTTC.